This T cell receptor beta chain was sequenced in a study of blood T cell repertoires in COVID-19. Study context: Some COVID-19 samples were acute and others convalescent; all came from the United States, Italy and Spain. PBMCs, B-cell-depleted T cells, or T cells were the source of the cDNA or gDNA that made up the material.

This CDR3 comprises 13 residues. V was clipped by 6 bases and J by 5 bases, with 11 bases between them. CDR1 and CDR2 (germline): SNHLY, FYNNEI. Enrolment of Seattle patients took place during active infection, and they were followed longitudinally. Original processing methods: Counts of nucleated cells, estimated from reference gene primer amplification, were obtained. Clones were sequenced by immunoSEQ multiplex PCR, and TCRdb holds only the in-frame ones, with some missing. V and J calls and clone size come straight from that table; D and trimming were deduced from the DNA. Of approximately 89,000 clones listed, about 83% were seen once; the top ten hold approximately 6.3%.

The sample was peripheral blood. The TCR was taken from an older man with COVID-19, enrolled during active disease. The chain uses TRBV2 and TRBJ1-5; maybe TRBD1 (5 bases). The CDR3 here is CASRQVEDQPQHF. DNA for the CDR3: TGTGCCAGCAGACAGGTAGAAGATCAGCCCCAGCATTTT.